This T cell receptor beta chain was documented in a study of blood T cells in healthy people across ages. Regarding the study as a whole: Because donor CMV status was unknown, expanded clonotype changes were possibly confounded.

Turning to this clonotype: Its target is unknown.

Next came a second PCR, run for 7 to 11 cycles, which used a sample-barcoded 5' primer along with a J-beta primer mix. TCRdb processed the 5' RACE reads anew with MiXCR; each CDR3 protein has one entry. The data contain approximately 1.5 million distinct CDR3 sequences, about 42% of them singletons. The germline V gene has CDR1 MGHRA and CDR2 YSYEKL. This CDR3 is 16 amino acids long. Trimming took 2 bases from V and 2 from J, leaving 15 bases between them. The sample consisted of blood. This receptor was taken from a woman aged 18 to 35 in good health. J is TRBJ2-5 and V is TRBV4-1; tentatively, D is TRBD2 (6 bases). The CDR3 coding sequence is TGCGCCAGCAGCCAATCGGGAGTCAAAAAGCAAGAGACCCAGTACTTC. This gives the protein CASSQSGVKKQETQYF.